This T cell receptor beta chain was observed in a study of cytomegalovirus exposure and HLA in healthy donors. Study in general: Genetic ancestry analysis placed more than 80% of the 300 to 400 donors that were genotyped in the Caucasian-associated cluster. General observations from the study: In a later analysis, specific HLA alleles were associated with over 15,000 TCR beta sequences at a 0.05 false discovery rate. Among immune exposure information, only CMV serostatus was available.

PCR was performed using 60 Vbeta and 13 Jbeta primers. The data were produced by immunoSEQ multiplex PCR, yet TCRdb's version contains in-frame clones alone and is incomplete. The sample records some 130,000 clones, 60% to 75% being singletons. In the case of this clone: No antigen is known for it.

The germline CDR1 and CDR2 sequences are SGHRS and YFSETQ. This CDR3 contains 16 residues. V gave up 0 bases and J gave up 0 bases, with 13 bases separating them. The sample was PBMCs. This chain uses TRBV5-1 with TRBJ2-7, with D uncertain. This clonotype originated in a human donor in good health. The CDR3 region is CASSLAGLGSSYEQYF. CDR3 DNA: TGCGCCAGCAGCTTGGCCGGGTTGGGTAGCTCCTACGAGCAGTACTTC.